There are many counts of the clone carrying this T cell receptor beta chain. Between the trimmed V and J ends, which lost 8 bases and 2 bases, there was a span of 12 bases. CDR1 is SEHNR and CDR2 is FQNEAQ in the germline V gene (reference sequence). The CDR3 spans 13 residues. Indicated time point: longitudinal time-point 3. TCRdb reprocessed the 5' RACE reads via MiXCR and lists one record per CDR3 protein. The sample consists of tens of thousands of distinct CDR3 sequences, approximately 8.4% of them appearing once. This sample is part of a study of neurological immune-mediated disorders. This clonotype was obtained from a woman aged 40 to 49 in good health. The material sequenced was PBMCs. The chain is built from TRBV7-9 and TRBJ1-2; D remains ambiguous. The CDR3 region has the DNA TGTGCCAGCGGGCCCCCTGGAAACTATGGCTACACCTTC. Its protein is CASGPPGNYGYTF.